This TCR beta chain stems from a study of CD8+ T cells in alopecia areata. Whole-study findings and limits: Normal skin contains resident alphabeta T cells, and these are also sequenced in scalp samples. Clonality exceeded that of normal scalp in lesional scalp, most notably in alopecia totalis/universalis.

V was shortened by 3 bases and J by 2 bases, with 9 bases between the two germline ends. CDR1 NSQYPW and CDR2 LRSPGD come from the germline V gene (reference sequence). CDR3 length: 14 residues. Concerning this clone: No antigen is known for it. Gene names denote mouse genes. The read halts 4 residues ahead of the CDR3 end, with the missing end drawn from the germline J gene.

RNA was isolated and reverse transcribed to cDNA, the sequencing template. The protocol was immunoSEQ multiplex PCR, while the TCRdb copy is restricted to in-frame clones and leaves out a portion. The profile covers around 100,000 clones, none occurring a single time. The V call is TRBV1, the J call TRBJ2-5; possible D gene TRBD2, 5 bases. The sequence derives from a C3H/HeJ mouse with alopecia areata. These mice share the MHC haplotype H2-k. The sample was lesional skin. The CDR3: CTCSAPGSQDTQYF. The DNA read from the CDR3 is TGCACCTGCAGTGCTCCTGGGAGCCAAGAC.